The 16 T cell receptor beta chains presented below share a single source sample, sequenced in a study of cytomegalovirus exposure and HLA in healthy donors. The repertoire was sequenced with immunoSEQ multiplex PCR; TCRdb's copy has only in-frame clones and lacks some. The sample comprises 150,000 to 200,000 clones, around 85% of which are singletons, and 5.5% to 6% rests with the top ten. Sequencing was performed on PBMCs. Receptors originate from a woman in her twenties or thirties in good health and CMV-seronegative.

This chain joins TRBV11-1 and TRBJ1-1; TRBD1 matches 7 bases. With V trimmed by 5 bases and J by 1 base, 7 bases remained unmatched. Per germline, CDR1 SGHAT and CDR2 FQDESV (reference sequence). The CDR3 has 15 residues. The CDR3 here is CASSPRDRTNTEAFF. The CDR3 nucleotides read TGTGCCAGCAGCCCGAGGGACAGAACGAACACTGAAGCTTTCTTT.

This chain links TRBV4-1 with TRBJ1-4; D is unclear. V lost 4 bases and J 8 bases, leaving 14 bases between the germline ends. Germline CDR1 reads MGHRA; CDR2 reads YSYEKL. This CDR3 contains 14 residues. The CDR3 here is CASSLWARGEKLFF. The CDR3 DNA is TGCGCCAGCAGCCTGTGGGCCCGGGGAGAAAAACTGTTTTTT.

The chain recombines TRBV12-5 with TRBJ1-5; D not resolved. There are 13 residues in the CDR3. CDR1 is LGHNT and CDR2 is FRNRAP in the germline V gene. Trimming left V 3 bases short and J 5 bases short, with 8 bases between. The DNA for the CDR3 is TGTGCTAGTGGTTTAGCTAACTATCAGCCCCAGCATTTT. Its translation is CASGLANYQPQHF.

Concerning this clone: Within the sample, other DNA sequences also encode this same CDR3. The rearrangement joins TRBV6-5 to TRBJ2-1; weak D call: TRBD2 (6 bases). This CDR3 contains 11 residues. Germline V CDR1 and CDR2: MNHEY, SVGAGI. Trimming took 5 bases from V and 7 from J, leaving 6 bases between them. CDR3 bases: TGTGCCAGCAGTGGGGGGAATGAGCAGTTCTTC. As protein: CASSGGNEQFF.

The J gene is TRBJ1-6, the V gene TRBV27, with a tentative D call TRBD1 (5 bases). Trimming pared 3 bases from V and 9 bases from J, leaving 9 bases between. Per the germline V gene, CDR1 is MNHEY and CDR2 is SMNVEV (reference sequence). CDR3 length: 13 amino acids. The CDR3 nucleotides read TGTGCCAGCAGTTTCAGGGATGGTTCACCCCTCCACTTT. It encodes CASSFRDGSPLHF.

This clone has only a few counts. This chain joins TRBV9 and TRBJ2-1, with 9 bases that match TRBD2. Looked up from germline, CDR1 is SGDLS and CDR2 is YYNGEE. The CDR3 contains 16 residues. V trimming: 0 bases; J trimming: 10 bases; junction bases outside the gene matches: 11. CDR3 nucleotides: TGTGCCAGCAGCGTAGTGAGTGGAGCGGGAGGCGGCGAGCAGTTCTTC. This codes for CASSVVSGAGGGEQFF.

For this clone: The junction and the germline gene differ at one end; a read error may be behind it. The V call is TRBV7-7, the J call TRBJ1-5; D unresolved. CDR3 length: 17 residues. The germline V gene encodes CDR1 SSHAT and CDR2 FNYEAQ (reference sequence). The CDR3 bases are TGTGCTAGCAGCTTAGGTGGAATTCTAAATAGCAATCAGCCCCAGCATTTT. Encoded protein: CASSLGGILNSNQPQHF.

This clone was picked up a small number of times. The chain has TRBV19 and TRBJ1-5, with a possible D match to TRBD1 (5 bases). The V end was cut by 5 bases, the J end by 3 bases, with 11 bases between. The CDR3 runs 14 residues. From germline, CDR1 is LNHDA and CDR2 SQIVND (reference sequence). The CDR3: CASSVLQDNQPQHF. The CDR3 DNA reads as TGTGCCAGTAGTGTATTACAGGACAATCAGCCCCAGCATTTT.

This chain joins TRBV2 and TRBJ1-2, with a weak D call TRBD1 (6 bases). Germline V lookup: CDR1 SNHLY, CDR2 FYNNEI. The CDR3 extends over 20 amino acids. The V and J ends lost 6 bases and 1 base respectively, with 30 bases between them. The CDR3 sequence: CASRPMFGARTERLNYGYTF. CDR3 in DNA: TGTGCCAGCAGACCAATGTTCGGGGCTAGGACAGAAAGACTTAACTATGGCTACACCTTC.

This chain connects TRBV5-1 to TRBJ1-2; 9 bases map to TRBD1. The CDR3 is 15 residues long. Germline V gene sequence: CDR1 SGHRS, CDR2 YFSETQ. Germline trimming cut 5 bases from V and 8 bases from J; bases unmatched to any gene: 13. This CDR3 is CASRESTQGARGYTF. CDR3 nucleotide sequence: TGCGCCAGCAGGGAATCGACACAGGGGGCGCGAGGCTACACCTTC.

This chain connects TRBV6-4 to TRBJ2-1; D may be TRBD1 (5 bases). The CDR3 is 11 residues long. The germline V gene encodes CDR1 MRHNA and CDR2 SNTAGT. V gave up 8 bases and J gave up 12 bases, with 14 bases separating them. The DNA for the CDR3 is TGTGCCAGCGGATTAGCAGGGCGGCAGTTCTTC. Its protein is CASGLAGRQFF.

Details on this clone: One junction end does not reproduce the germline sequence, and a read error may be involved. The chain uses TRBV11-2 and TRBJ1-2, with D perhaps matching TRBD1 (6 bases). CDR3 length: 12 amino acids. Germline CDR1 SGHAT, CDR2 FQNNGV. This CDR3 reads CASRTGGPAASF. The CDR3 DNA reads as TGTGCCAGCAGAACCGGGGGGCCCGCGGCATCCTTC.

This clone was detected only a few times. The CDR3 region has the DNA TGCACCGCCTCCCTCGCCGCGCGGAGTAGCTACACCTTC. Encoded protein: CTASLAARSSYTF. The chain is built from TRBV29-1 and TRBJ1-2; D not resolved. CDR1 and CDR2 (germline): SQVTM, ANQGSEA. This CDR3 contains 13 residues.

V and J are TRBV4-3 and TRBJ2-7; perhaps D is TRBD1 or TRBD2 (5 bases each). Trimming stripped 0 bases from V and 0 bases from J, with 18 bases between. This CDR3 region has 18 residues. Per the germline V gene, CDR1 is LGHNA and CDR2 is YSLEER. The CDR3 DNA sequence: TGCGCCAGCAGCCAAGATGGGGGATTGACAGCGAGCTCCTACGAGCAGTACTTC. It codes for CASSQDGGLTASSYEQYF.

V usage is TRBV5-4 and J usage is TRBJ1-2; TRBD1 agrees at 7 bases. This CDR3 contains 15 residues. The junction had 7 bases not matched to a gene; V was cut back by 2 bases and J by 3 bases. Per germline, CDR1 SGHNT and CDR2 YYREEE (reference sequence). CDR3 bases: TGTGCCAGCAGCTTTAGACAGGGCCGGGACTATGGCTACACCTTC. Protein: CASSFRQGRDYGYTF.

The chain recombines TRBV11-2 with TRBJ2-7; perhaps TRBD2 as D (5 bases). With 5 bases removed from V and 5 bases from J, the gap between germline ends came to 22 bases. The CDR3 runs to 16 residues. Germline-derived CDR1 and CDR2 are SGHAT and FQNNGV. The CDR3 nucleotides are TGTGCCAGCAGCCCCCTTATAGACACTGGAGGTCACGAGCAGTACTTC. Translation: CASSPLIDTGGHEQYF.